Listed below are T cell receptor beta chains from one sample, sequenced in a study of cytomegalovirus exposure and HLA in healthy donors. Repertoires were generated with immunoSEQ multiplex PCR, while TCRdb's copy carries only in-frame clones and drops some. The sample carries about 110,000 clones, around 70% recorded once. Sample: PBMCs. The source is a middle-aged woman in good health and CMV-seropositive. CDR3s include the opening cysteine and the closing phenylalanine or tryptophan. A D gene is named only where the DNA matches it firmly. Not every row has a clone size; where given, it reads once, few, many or a size class.

V: TRBV5-8
D: TRBD2
J: TRBJ2-5
size: -
DNA: TGTGCCAGCAGCACGGGGACTAGCGGGATTGGGGAGACCCAGTACTTC
CDR3: CASSTGTSGIGETQYF

V: TRBV7-9
D: -
J: TRBJ1-5
size: -
DNA: TGTGCCAGCAGCTTGACAGACAATCAGCCCCAGCATTTT
CDR3: CASSLTDNQPQHF

V: TRBV19
D: -
J: TRBJ2-5
size: -
DNA: TGTGCCAGTAGTATCAGAGAGACCCAGTACTTC
CDR3: CASSIRETQYF

V: TRBV5-1
D: -
J: TRBJ2-2
size: -
DNA: TGCGCCAGCAGCTTGCTAGGGGGGGACACCGGGGAGCTGTTTTTT
CDR3: CASSLLGGDTGELFF

V: TRBV10-1
D: TRBD2
J: TRBJ2-5
size: -
DNA: TGCGCCAGCAGGAAAGCGGGATTGGAGACCCAGTACTTC
CDR3: CASRKAGLETQYF

V: TRBV6-5
D: -
J: TRBJ1-2
size: -
DNA: TGTGCCAGCAGTGTCGGGGACACCCTTAACTATGGCTACACCTTC
CDR3: CASSVGDTLNYGYTF

V: TRBV30
D: TRBD1
J: TRBJ1-2
size: -
DNA: TGTGCCTGGAGTCGTGTATTGGGGACAGATGGCTACACCTTC
CDR3: CAWSRVLGTDGYTF

V: TRBV4-1
D: -
J: TRBJ2-3
size: -
DNA: TGCGCCAGCAGCCAAGATTGCGACAGGCGCCTCGCCGATACGCAGTATTTT
CDR3: CASSQDCDRRLADTQYF

V: TRBV4-3
D: -
J: TRBJ1-1
size: once
DNA: TGCGCCAGCAGCCAAATCCCCGGGGCAGCGGGCACTGAAGCTTTCTTT
CDR3: CASSQIPGAAGTEAFF

V: TRBV7-8
D: TRBD2
J: TRBJ2-3
size: -
DNA: TGTGCCAGCAGCCCTTACCGACTAGCGGGGGGCCTCGCCGGAATCCCAGATACGCAGTATTTT
CDR3: CASSPYRLAGGLAGIPDTQYF

V: TRBV7-2
D: -
J: TRBJ2-7
size: -
DNA: TGTGCCAGCAGCTTAGGAGGCAGGTCCTCCCCGGGGGAGCAGTACTTC
CDR3: CASSLGGRSSPGEQYF

V: TRBV9
D: -
J: TRBJ2-4
size: -
DNA: TGTGCCAGCAGCTCCCGTCGGCGGGGAGCCAAAAACATTCAGTACTTC
CDR3: CASSSRRRGAKNIQYF

V: TRBV7-2
D: -
J: TRBJ2-5
size: -
DNA: TGTGCCAGCAGCTTTGGAGGGAGGGAGACCCAGTACTTC
CDR3: CASSFGGRETQYF

V: TRBV9
D: TRBD2
J: TRBJ2-2
size: -
DNA: TGTGCCAGCAGCCCTCCGGGACTAGCGGGAGACACCGGGGAGCTGTTTTTT
CDR3: CASSPPGLAGDTGELFF

V: TRBV7-2
D: TRBD1
J: TRBJ1-5
size: -
DNA: TGTGCCAGCAGCCCAAGACAGGGGACGGATCAGCCCCAGCATTTT
CDR3: CASSPRQGTDQPQHF

V: TRBV7-9
D: -
J: TRBJ2-5
size: -
DNA: TGTGCCAGCAGCCAGCGATCCGAGACCCAGTACTTC
CDR3: CASSQRSETQYF

V: TRBV2
D: TRBD1
J: TRBJ2-3
size: -
DNA: TGTGCCAGTATACAGGGGGCCACAGATACGCAGTATTTT
CDR3: CASIQGATDTQYF

V: TRBV5-8
D: -
J: TRBJ2-4
size: -
DNA: TGTGCCAGCAGCCTAAACTCTTTGGTGCTGGCCAAAAACATTCAGTACTTC
CDR3: CASSLNSLVLAKNIQYF

V: TRBV29-1
D: -
J: TRBJ2-7
size: -
DNA: TGCAGCGTTGAAGAGCGGTTCGAGCAGTACTTC
CDR3: CSVEERFEQYF

V: TRBV9
D: -
J: TRBJ2-2
size: few
DNA: TGTGCCAGCAGCCCTCCCCCGGGGAACACCGGGGAGCTGTTTTTT
CDR3: CASSPPPGNTGELFF

V: TRBV10-3
D: -
J: TRBJ1-3
size: -
DNA: TGTGCCATCAGTAGGGGTGGAAACACCATATATTTT
CDR3: CAISRGGNTIYF

V: TRBV27
D: TRBD1
J: TRBJ1-1
size: -
DNA: TGTGCCAGCAGTTTTCAGGGGGCTTCGACTGAAGCTTTCTTT
CDR3: CASSFQGASTEAFF

V: TRBV18
D: TRBD1
J: TRBJ1-2
size: -
DNA: TGTGCCAGCTCACCACCAGGGTCAGGGGGCGGCTACACCTTC
CDR3: CASSPPGSGGGYTF

V: TRBV9
D: -
J: TRBJ1-3
size: -
DNA: TGTGCCAGCAGCGCCCAGACAGACTCTGGAAACACCATATATTTT
CDR3: CASSAQTDSGNTIYF

V: TRBV5-1
D: TRBD1
J: TRBJ2-7
size: -
DNA: TGCGCCAGCAGCTACTCAATATCTGGACAGGGGGAGTACGAGCAGTACTTC
CDR3: CASSYSISGQGEYEQYF

V: TRBV18
D: -
J: TRBJ2-6
size: -
DNA: TGTGCCAGCTCACCAAAGGGAGGGGGGCTGCCTACCGGGGCCAACGTCCTGACTTTC
CDR3: CASSPKGGGLPTGANVLTF

V: TRBV28
D: -
J: TRBJ1-2
size: many
DNA: TGTGCCAGCAGTTTTGGGGGCCCGGGCTACACCTTC
CDR3: CASSFGGPGYTF

V: TRBV29-1
D: -
J: TRBJ1-5
size: -
DNA: TGCAGCGTTGCACAGGGTGGTAGCAATCAGCCCCAGCATTTT
CDR3: CSVAQGGSNQPQHF

V: TRBV7-9
D: TRBD2
J: TRBJ2-1
size: -
DNA: TGTGCCAGCAGCCCCACGGGGGGAGGGGCCGGTGAGCAGTTCTTC
CDR3: CASSPTGGGAGEQFF

V: TRBV5-4
D: TRBD1
J: TRBJ1-2
size: -
DNA: TGTGCCAGCAGCCTGCAAGGACAGGTTGGCTACACCTTC
CDR3: CASSLQGQVGYTF

V: TRBV4-1
D: -
J: TRBJ1-1
size: -
DNA: TGCGCCAGCAGCCAAGTGGGGGAGGGATTGACTGAAGCTTTCTTT
CDR3: CASSQVGEGLTEAFF

V: TRBV9
D: TRBD2
J: TRBJ2-5
size: -
DNA: TGTGCCAGCAGCGTGGGGACTACGCGGCAAGAGACCCAGTACTTC
CDR3: CASSVGTTRQETQYF

V: TRBV5-1
D: -
J: TRBJ1-2
size: -
DNA: TGCGCCAGCAGCTTGGGGACAGCTACCAACTATGGCTACACCTTC
CDR3: CASSLGTATNYGYTF

V: TRBV28
D: TRBD2
J: TRBJ2-1
size: -
DNA: TGTGCCAGCAGTTACGGGGGGGACAATGAGCAGTTCTTC
CDR3: CASSYGGDNEQFF

V: TRBV5-4
D: -
J: TRBJ2-7
size: -
DNA: TGTGCCAGCAGCTTGGACCGCTACGAGCAGTACTTC
CDR3: CASSLDRYEQYF

V: TRBV11-3
D: TRBD1
J: TRBJ2-7
size: -
DNA: TGTGCCAGCAGCACCCGACAGGGCTCCTACGAGCAGTACTTC
CDR3: CASSTRQGSYEQYF

V: TRBV5-1
D: -
J: TRBJ1-2
size: -
DNA: TGCGCCAGCAGCCCGGCGGAGGGTTATCATGGCTACACCTTC
CDR3: CASSPAEGYHGYTF

V: TRBV7-6
D: -
J: TRBJ1-1
size: -
DNA: TGTGCCAGCAGCCCCAGGGAGGGTACTGAAGCTTTCTTT
CDR3: CASSPREGTEAFF

V: TRBV19
D: -
J: TRBJ2-2
size: -
DNA: TGTGCCAGTAGTGGTCAAAGCGGGTCCGGGGAGCTGTTTTTT
CDR3: CASSGQSGSGELFF

V: TRBV5-1
D: -
J: TRBJ2-3
size: -
DNA: TGCGCCAGCAGCTTGGACACCAGCACAGATACGCAGTATTTT
CDR3: CASSLDTSTDTQYF

V: TRBV19
D: -
J: TRBJ1-5
size: -
DNA: TGTGCCAGTACCACGGACAGTCAAGCTTTTCAGCCCCAGCATTTT
CDR3: CASTTDSQAFQPQHF

V: TRBV11-3
D: -
J: TRBJ1-1
size: -
DNA: TGTGCCAGCAGCTTAGACCAGGGTCAAGCTTTCTTT
CDR3: CASSLDQGQAFF

V: TRBV19
D: TRBD2
J: TRBJ2-5
size: -
DNA: TGTGCCAGTAGTATACCTAGCGGGAGCCAAGAGACCCAGTACTTC
CDR3: CASSIPSGSQETQYF

V: TRBV4-2
D: -
J: TRBJ1-5
size: -
DNA: TGTGCCAGCAGCCAAGGGGGTGGACAGAAAAGAGCCCAGCATTTT
CDR3: CASSQGGGQKRAQHF

V: TRBV5-4
D: -
J: TRBJ1-3
size: -
DNA: TGTGCCAGCAGCCTCGGACAGACTGGAAACACCATATATTTT
CDR3: CASSLGQTGNTIYF

V: TRBV6-5
D: -
J: TRBJ1-2
size: few
DNA: TGTGCCAGCAGTCAAGGACAGAACTATGGCTACACCTTC
CDR3: CASSQGQNYGYTF

V: TRBV10-3
D: -
J: TRBJ2-1
size: -
DNA: TGTGCCATCAGTGAGGAGATGGTTGCGGTTTACAATGAGCAGTTCTTC
CDR3: CAISEEMVAVYNEQFF

V: TRBV6-5
D: -
J: TRBJ2-7
size: -
DNA: TGTGCCAGCAGTTCTTACTACGAGCAGTACTTC
CDR3: CASSSYYEQYF

V: TRBV6-6
D: -
J: TRBJ2-7
size: -
DNA: TGTGCCAGCAGTTACTCGGGCTACTACGAGCAGTACTTC
CDR3: CASSYSGYYEQYF

V: TRBV5-4
D: -
J: TRBJ2-5
size: -
DNA: TGTGCCAGCAGCTTGGATCGGGGTCCGGGGACCCAGTACTTC
CDR3: CASSLDRGPGTQYF

V: TRBV5-1
D: -
J: TRBJ1-4
size: -
DNA: TGCGCCAGCAGTAGGACGGGGACTACAACTAATGAAAAACTGTTTTTT
CDR3: CASSRTGTTTNEKLFF

V: TRBV7-6
D: TRBD1
J: TRBJ2-7
size: -
DNA: TGTGCCAGCAGCCCAACAGGGGATGGGGGCGAGCAGTACTTC
CDR3: CASSPTGDGGEQYF

V: TRBV27
D: -
J: TRBJ2-6
size: -
DNA: TGTGCCAGCAGTGCCTATTCTGGGGCCAACGTCCTGACTTTC
CDR3: CASSAYSGANVLTF